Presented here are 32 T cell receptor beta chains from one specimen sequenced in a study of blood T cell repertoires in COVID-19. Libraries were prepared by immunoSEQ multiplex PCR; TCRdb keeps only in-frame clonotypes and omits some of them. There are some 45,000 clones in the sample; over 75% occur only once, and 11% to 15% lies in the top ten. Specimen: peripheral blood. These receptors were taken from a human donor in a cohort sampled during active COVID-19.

The CDR3 nucleotides read TGTGCCAGCAGCCCCGGAACTAGCGTCGAGTCCTACGAGCAGTACTTC. Translating gives CASSPGTSVESYEQYF. This chain links TRBV9 with TRBJ2-7, with 7 bases identical to TRBD2. This CDR3 is built from 16 residues. V shed 4 bases and J 1 base; nucleotides not matched to a gene: 11. In germline, CDR1 is SGDLS, CDR2 YYNGEE.

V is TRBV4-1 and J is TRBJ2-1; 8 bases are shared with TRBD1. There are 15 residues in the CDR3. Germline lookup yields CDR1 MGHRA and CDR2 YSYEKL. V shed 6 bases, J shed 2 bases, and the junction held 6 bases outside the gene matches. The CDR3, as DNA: TGCGCCAGCAGACCAGGGGGCCCGCCCTACAATGAGCAGTTCTTC. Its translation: CASRPGGPPYNEQFF.

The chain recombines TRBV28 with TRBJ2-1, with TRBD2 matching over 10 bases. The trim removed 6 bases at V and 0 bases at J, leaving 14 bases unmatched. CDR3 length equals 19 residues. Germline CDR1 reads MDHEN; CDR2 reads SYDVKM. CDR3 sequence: CASRKRGLALYPSYNEQFF. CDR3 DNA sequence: TGTGCCAGCAGGAAACGGGGACTAGCGTTATATCCCTCCTACAATGAGCAGTTCTTC.

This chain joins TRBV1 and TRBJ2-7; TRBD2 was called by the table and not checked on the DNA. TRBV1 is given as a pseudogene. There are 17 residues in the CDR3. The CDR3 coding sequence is TGCACCAGCAGCCACAAACCCACGAGGATTAGGCCCTACGAGCAGTACTTC. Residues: CTSSHKPTRIRPYEQYF.

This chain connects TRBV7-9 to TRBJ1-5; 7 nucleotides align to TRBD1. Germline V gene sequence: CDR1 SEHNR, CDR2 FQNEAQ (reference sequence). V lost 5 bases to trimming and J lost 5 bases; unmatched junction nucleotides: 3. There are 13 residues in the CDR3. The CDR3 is CASSPGTDQPQHF. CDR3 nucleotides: TGTGCCAGCAGCCCAGGGACAGATCAGCCCCAGCATTTT.

In DNA, the CDR3 is TGTGCCACGACAGGATCTGCCTATGGCTACACCTTC. Protein: CATTGSAYGYTF. The gene calls are TRBV19 and TRBJ1-2, with D possibly being TRBD1 (6 bases). This CDR3 contains 12 residues. V shed 10 bases and J shed 4 bases, with 13 bases lying between them. Germline assignment: CDR1 LNHDA and CDR2 SQIVND (reference sequence). Supplemented by reference TRBV19 and TRBJ1-2, the full variable domain reads DGGITQSPKYLFRKEGQNVTLSCEQNLNHDAMYWYRQDPGQGLRLIYYSQIVNDFQKGDIAEGYSVSREKKESFPLTVTSAQKNPTAFYLCATTGSAYGYTFGSGTRLTVV.

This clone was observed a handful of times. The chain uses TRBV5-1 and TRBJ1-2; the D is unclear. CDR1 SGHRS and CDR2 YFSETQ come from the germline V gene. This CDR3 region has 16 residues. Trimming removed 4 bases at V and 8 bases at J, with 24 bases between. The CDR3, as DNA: TGCGCCAGCAGCCCCGCTGCGGAGGGAACCACCTTGGGCTACACCTTC. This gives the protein CASSPAAEGTTLGYTF.

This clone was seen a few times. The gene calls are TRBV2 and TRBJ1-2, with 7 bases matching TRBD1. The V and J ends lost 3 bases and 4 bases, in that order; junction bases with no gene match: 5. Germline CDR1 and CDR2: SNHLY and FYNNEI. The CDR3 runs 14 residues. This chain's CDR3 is CASSEGRDSYGYTF. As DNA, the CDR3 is TGTGCCAGCAGTGAGGGTCGGGACAGCTATGGCTACACCTTC.

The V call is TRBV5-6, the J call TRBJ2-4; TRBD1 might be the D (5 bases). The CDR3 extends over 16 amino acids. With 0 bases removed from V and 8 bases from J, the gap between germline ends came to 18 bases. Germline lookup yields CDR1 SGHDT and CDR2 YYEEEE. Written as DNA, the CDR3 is TGTGCCAGCAGCTTGGCCATTAGGAAAGGGGTGGACATTCAGTACTTC. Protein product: CASSLAIRKGVDIQYF. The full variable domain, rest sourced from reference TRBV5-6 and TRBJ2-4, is DAGVTQSPTHLIKTRGQQVTLRCSPKSGHDTVSWYQQALGQGPQFIFQYYEEEERQRGNFPDRFSGHQFPNYSSELNVNALLLGDSALYLCASSLAIRKGVDIQYFGAGTRLSVL.

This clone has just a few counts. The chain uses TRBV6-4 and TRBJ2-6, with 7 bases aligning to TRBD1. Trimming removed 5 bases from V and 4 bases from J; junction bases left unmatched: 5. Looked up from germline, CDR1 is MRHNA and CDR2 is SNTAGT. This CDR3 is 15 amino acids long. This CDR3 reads CASSRTGAGANVLTF. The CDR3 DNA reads TGTGCCAGCAGTCGTACAGGGGCGGGGGCCAACGTCCTGACTTTC.

The CDR3 nucleotides read TGTGCCAGCAGCGACGGACTACAGAAGACCCAGTACTTC. Protein product: CASSDGLQKTQYF. V gene TRBV6-2 or TRBV6-3 combines with J gene TRBJ2-5; D possibly corresponds to TRBD2 (6 bases). The CDR3 spans 13 residues. Germline V gene lookup returns CDR1 MNHEY and CDR2 SVGEGT. Trimming took 6 bases from V and 6 from J, leaving 14 bases between them.

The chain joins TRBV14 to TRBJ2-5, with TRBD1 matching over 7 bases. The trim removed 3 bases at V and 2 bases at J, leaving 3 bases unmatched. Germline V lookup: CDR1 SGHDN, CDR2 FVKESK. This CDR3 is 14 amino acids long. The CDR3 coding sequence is TGTGCCAGCAGCCATGGGACAGAACAAGAGACCCAGTACTTC. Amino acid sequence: CASSHGTEQETQYF.

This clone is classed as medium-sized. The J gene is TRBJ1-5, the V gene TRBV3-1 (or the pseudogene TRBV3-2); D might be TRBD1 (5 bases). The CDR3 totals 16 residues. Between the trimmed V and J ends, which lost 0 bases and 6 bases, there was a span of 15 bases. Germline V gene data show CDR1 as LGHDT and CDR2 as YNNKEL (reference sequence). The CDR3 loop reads CASSQDSAGGSQPQHF. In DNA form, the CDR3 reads TGTGCCAGCAGCCAAGATAGTGCGGGGGGTAGTCAGCCCCAGCATTTT.

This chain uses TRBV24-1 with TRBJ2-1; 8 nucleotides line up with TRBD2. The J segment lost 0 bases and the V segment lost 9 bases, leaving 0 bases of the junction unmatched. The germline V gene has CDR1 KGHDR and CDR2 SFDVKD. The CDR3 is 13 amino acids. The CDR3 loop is CATGTSSYNEQFF. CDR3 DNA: TGTGCCACCGGGACTAGCTCCTACAATGAGCAGTTCTTC.

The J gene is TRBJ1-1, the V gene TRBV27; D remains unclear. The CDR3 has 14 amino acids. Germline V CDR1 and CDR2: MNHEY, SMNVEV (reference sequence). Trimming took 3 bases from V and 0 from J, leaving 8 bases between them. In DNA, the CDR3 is TGTGCCAGCAGTTTCAGAGGCCTGAACACTGAAGCTTTCTTT. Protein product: CASSFRGLNTEAFF.

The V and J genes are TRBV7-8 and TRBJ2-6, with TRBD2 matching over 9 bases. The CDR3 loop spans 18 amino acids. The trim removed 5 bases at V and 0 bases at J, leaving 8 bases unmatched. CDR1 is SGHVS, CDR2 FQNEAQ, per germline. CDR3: CASSPGLAFGSGANVLTF. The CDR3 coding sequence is TGTGCCAGCAGCCCCGGACTAGCGTTTGGCTCTGGGGCCAACGTCCTGACTTTC.

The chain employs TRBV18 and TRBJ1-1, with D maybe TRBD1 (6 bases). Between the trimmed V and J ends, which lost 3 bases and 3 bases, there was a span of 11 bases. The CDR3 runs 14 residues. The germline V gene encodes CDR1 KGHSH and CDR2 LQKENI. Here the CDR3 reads CASSPGWGHTEAFF. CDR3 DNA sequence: TGTGCCAGCTCACCCGGGTGGGGGCACACTGAAGCTTTCTTT.

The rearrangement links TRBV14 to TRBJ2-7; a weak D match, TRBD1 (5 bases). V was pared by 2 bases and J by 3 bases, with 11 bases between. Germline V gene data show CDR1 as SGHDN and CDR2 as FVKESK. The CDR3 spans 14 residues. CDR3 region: CASSQWGSYYEQYF. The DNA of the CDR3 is TGTGCCAGCAGCCAATGGGGCAGTTACTACGAGCAGTACTTC. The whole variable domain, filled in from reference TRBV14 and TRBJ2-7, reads EAGVTQFPSHSVIEKGQTVTLRCDPISGHDNLYWYRRVMGKEIKFLLHFVKESKQDESGMPNNRFLAERTGGTYSTLKVQPAELEDSGVYFCASSQWGSYYEQYFGPGTRLTVT.

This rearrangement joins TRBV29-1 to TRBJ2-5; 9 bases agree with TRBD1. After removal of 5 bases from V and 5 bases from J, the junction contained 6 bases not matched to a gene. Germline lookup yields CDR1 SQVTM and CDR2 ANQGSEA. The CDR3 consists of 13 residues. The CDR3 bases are TGCAGCGTTTATACAGGGGGCAGGGAGACCCAGTACTTC. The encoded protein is CSVYTGGRETQYF.

This CDR3 reads CASSLGLADFTDTQYF. DNA for the CDR3: TGTGCCAGCAGCTTAGGACTAGCGGATTTCACAGATACGCAGTATTTT. V gene TRBV11-3 combines with J gene TRBJ2-3, with 9 bases lining up with TRBD2. The CDR3 is 16 residues long. Germline V CDR1 and CDR2: SGHNT, YENEEA. The V and J ends lost 1 base and 2 bases, in that order; junction bases with no gene match: 4.

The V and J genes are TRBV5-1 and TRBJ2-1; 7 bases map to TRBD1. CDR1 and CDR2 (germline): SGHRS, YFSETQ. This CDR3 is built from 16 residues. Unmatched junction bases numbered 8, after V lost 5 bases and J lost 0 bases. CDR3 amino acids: CASRQTGTRSYNEQFF. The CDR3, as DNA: TGCGCCAGCAGGCAGACAGGGACCCGCTCCTACAATGAGCAGTTCTTC. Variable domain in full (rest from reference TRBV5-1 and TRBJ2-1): KAGVTQTPRYLIKTRGQQVTLSCSPISGHRSVSWYQQTPGQGLQFLFEYFSETQRNKGNFPGRFSGRQFSNSRSEMNVSTLELGDSALYLCASRQTGTRSYNEQFFGPGTRLTVL.

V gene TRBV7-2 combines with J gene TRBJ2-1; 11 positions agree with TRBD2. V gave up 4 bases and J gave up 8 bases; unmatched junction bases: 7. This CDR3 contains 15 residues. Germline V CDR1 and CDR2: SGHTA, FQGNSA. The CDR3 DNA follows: TGTGCCAGCAGCTCACTTAGCGGGAGGGCCGATGAGCAGTTCTTC. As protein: CASSSLSGRADEQFF.

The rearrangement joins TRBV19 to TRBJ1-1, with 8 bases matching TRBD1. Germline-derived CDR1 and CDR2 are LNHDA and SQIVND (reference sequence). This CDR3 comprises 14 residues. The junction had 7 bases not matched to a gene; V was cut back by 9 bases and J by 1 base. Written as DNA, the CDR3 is TGTGCCAGCCTTCAGGGGACAGGGAACACTGAAGCTTTCTTT. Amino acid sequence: CASLQGTGNTEAFF.

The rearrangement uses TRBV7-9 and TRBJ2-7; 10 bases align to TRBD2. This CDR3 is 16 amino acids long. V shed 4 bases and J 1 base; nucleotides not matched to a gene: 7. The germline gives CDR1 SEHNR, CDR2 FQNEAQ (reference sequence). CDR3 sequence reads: CASSWETSGPSYEQYF. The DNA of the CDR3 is TGTGCCAGCAGCTGGGAGACTAGCGGGCCATCCTACGAGCAGTACTTC. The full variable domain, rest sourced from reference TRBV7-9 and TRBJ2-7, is DTGVSQNPRHKITKRGQNVTFRCDPISEHNRLYWYRQTLGQGPEFLTYFQNEAQLEKSRLLSDRFSAERPKGSFSTLEIQRTEQGDSAMYLCASSWETSGPSYEQYFGPGTRLTVT.

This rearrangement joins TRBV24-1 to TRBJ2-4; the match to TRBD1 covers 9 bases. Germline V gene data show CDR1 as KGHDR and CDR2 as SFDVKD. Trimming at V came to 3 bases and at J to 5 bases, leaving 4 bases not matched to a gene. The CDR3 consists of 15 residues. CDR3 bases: TGTGCCACCAGTGATACAGGGGGCGCGGAAAACATTCAGTACTTC. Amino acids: CATSDTGGAENIQYF.

CDR3 in DNA: TGTGCCAGCAGCCTAGAGGGCCGTACGCAGTATTTT. This codes for CASSLEGRTQYF. The rearrangement joins TRBV7-3 to TRBJ2-3, with D tentatively TRBD2 (5 bases). Deletions cut 5 bases from V and 8 bases from J, with 11 bases between. Germline CDR1 and CDR2: SGHTA and FQGTGA. This CDR3 comprises 12 residues.

Here the CDR3 reads CSASQGQETQYF. The CDR3 bases are TGCAGTGCTAGTCAGGGGCAGGAGACCCAGTACTTC. The chain recombines TRBV20-1 with TRBJ2-5; tentative D call: TRBD1 (6 bases). The germline V and J ends were trimmed by 3 bases and 5 bases, with 10 bases remaining between them. The length of the CDR3 is 12 residues. Germline CDR1 is DFQATT and CDR2 is SNEGSKA (reference sequence).

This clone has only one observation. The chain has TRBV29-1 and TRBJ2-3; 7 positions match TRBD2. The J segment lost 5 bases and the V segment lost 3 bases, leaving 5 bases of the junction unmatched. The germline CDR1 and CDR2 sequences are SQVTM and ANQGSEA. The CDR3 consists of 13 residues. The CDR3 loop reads CSVEVQRGDTQYF. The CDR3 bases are TGCAGCGTTGAGGTCCAGCGGGGAGATACGCAGTATTTT.

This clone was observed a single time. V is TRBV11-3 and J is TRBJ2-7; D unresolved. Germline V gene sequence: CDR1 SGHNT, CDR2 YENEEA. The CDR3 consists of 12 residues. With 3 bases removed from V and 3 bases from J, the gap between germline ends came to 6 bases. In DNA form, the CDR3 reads TGTGCCAGCAGCTTCGGCGGCTACGAGCAGTACTTC. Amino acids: CASSFGGYEQYF.

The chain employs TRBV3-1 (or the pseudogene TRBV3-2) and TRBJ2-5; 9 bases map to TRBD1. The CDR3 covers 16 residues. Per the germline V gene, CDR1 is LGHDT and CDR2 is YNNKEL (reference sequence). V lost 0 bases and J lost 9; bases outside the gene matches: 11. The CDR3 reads CASSQDAGTGWLAQYF. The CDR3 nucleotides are TGTGCCAGCAGCCAAGACGCTGGGACAGGGTGGTTGGCCCAGTACTTC.

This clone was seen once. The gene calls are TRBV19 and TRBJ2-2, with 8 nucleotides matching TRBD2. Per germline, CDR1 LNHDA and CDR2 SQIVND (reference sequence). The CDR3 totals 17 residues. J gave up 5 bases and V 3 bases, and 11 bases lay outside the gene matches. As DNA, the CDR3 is TGTGCCAGTAGTATGTTTCCGGGACTAGATAGGACCGGGGAGCTGTTTTTT. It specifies CASSMFPGLDRTGELFF.

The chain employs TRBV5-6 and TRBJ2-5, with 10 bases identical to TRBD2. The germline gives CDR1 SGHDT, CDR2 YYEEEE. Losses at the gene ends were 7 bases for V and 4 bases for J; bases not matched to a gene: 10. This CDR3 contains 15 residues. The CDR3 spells CASYGASGSIETQYF. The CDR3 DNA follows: TGTGCCAGCTATGGGGCTAGCGGGAGTATAGAGACCCAGTACTTC.